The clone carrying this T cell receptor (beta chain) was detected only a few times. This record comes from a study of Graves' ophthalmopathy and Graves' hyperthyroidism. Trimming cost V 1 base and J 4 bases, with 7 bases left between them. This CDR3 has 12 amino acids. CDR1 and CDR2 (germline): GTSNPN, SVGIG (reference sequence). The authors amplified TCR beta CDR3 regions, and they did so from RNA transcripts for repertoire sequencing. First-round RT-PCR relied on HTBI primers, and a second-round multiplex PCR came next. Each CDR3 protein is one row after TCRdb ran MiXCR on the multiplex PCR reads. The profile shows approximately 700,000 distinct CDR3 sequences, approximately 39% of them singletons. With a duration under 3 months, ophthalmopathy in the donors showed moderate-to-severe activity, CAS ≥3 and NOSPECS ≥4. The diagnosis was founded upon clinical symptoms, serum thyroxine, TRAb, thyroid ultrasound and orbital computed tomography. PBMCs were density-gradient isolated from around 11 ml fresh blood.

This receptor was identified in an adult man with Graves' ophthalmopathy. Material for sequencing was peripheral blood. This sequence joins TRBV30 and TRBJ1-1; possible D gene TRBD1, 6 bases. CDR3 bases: TGTGCCTGGAGTGCCAGGGGCACTGAAGCTTTCTTT. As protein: CAWSARGTEAFF.